This TCR beta chain emerged from a study of regulatory T cells in long-lasting Graves disease. Findings of the study overall: Persistent disease was associated with favored TRBV28 usage and with favored use of TRBJ1-2 and TRBJ2-5. Persistent Graves' patients had lower TCR diversity than newly diagnosed ones.

Stated time point: newly diagnosed GD, antithyroid drugs for less than 3 months. Making the TCR library involved RNA that had been extracted from PBMCs. Roughly 8.3 milliliters of peripheral blood were taken and placed in EDTA tubes. Arm-PCR of CDR3 regions and iRepertoire HTBI primers were used to build TCR beta libraries. Per the study methods: Detected in the samples were approximately 58 TRBV and 15 or so TRBJ segments. MiXCR was run by TCRdb on the multiplex PCR reads, yielding one entry per CDR3 protein. The V and J calls reflect TCRdb's pipeline rather than the authors' work. The sample carries 400,000 to 500,000 distinct CDR3 sequences, 15% recorded once. The sample holds many counts of this clonotype. Its specificity is unknown. V was cut by 1 base and J by 2 bases, with 6 bases left in between. Looked up from germline, CDR1 is LNHDA and CDR2 is SQIVND (reference sequence). There are 14 residues in the CDR3.

These data were also reused for a study on T cells in Graves' hyperthyroidism and ophthalmopathy.

This sequence was found in a woman aged 30 to 39 with Graves disease. The chain combines TRBV19 with TRBJ1-5; no firm D call. The sequences come from peripheral blood mononuclear cells (PBMCs), collected at new diagnosis, from a patient treated with antithyroid drugs. CDR3 sequence reads: CASSIGMRNQPQHF. In nucleotides, the CDR3 is TGTGCCAGTAGTATAGGGATGCGCAATCAGCCCCAGCATTTT.